This TCR beta chain was identified during a study of cytomegalovirus exposure and HLA in healthy donors (dated 2017 in TCRdb). Study-level background: An earlier analysis of some 620 of the donors reported about 300 Gb of sequence data and around 110 million unique TCR beta sequences obtained from around 190 million T cells. Approximately 300 gigabases of sequencing data and around 80 million unique TCR sequences made up an early release that covered approximately 650 HLA-typed donors. The genetic ancestry cluster associated with self-reported Caucasian donors included around four fifths of the 398 genotyped donors. The study aimed to test whether cataloging public T cell receptors could reveal signatures of past pathogen exposure. The T cell repertoires of 550 to 850 subjects were profiled by immunosequencing and related to cytomegalovirus serostatus. In addition to the first cohort of 666 subjects, a separate validation cohort of around 110 different subjects was used. The study combined high-throughput TCR immunosequencing, statistical association of individual TCRs with disease status, and machine learning to predict cytomegalovirus infection status. A later analysis re-analyzed previously published TCR beta repertoires from 550 to 700 donors and added high-resolution HLA genotyping to study TCR occurrence patterns. Rather than using new phenotypic data, the later analysis identified candidate immune exposures from TCR beta sequences and from how often those sequences occurred across donors. An earlier analysis of 587 of the donors used high-throughput TCR beta sequencing to judge whether each TCR beta V gene segment behaved as functional or pseudogenic. Donor age, sex, ethnicity and CMV serostatus were compiled alongside the repertoire data. In a later genetic analysis, genome-wide SNP genotypes for about three fifths of the roughly 670 donors were used, and that subset was treated as a discovery cohort. Every repertoire in the discovery cohort had been generated on one and the same sequencing platform. Class I and class II HLA loci were covered by the typing at four-digit resolution. The number of donors typed differed by locus, with about 620-630 for A, B, C, DRB1 and DQB1, roughly 550 for DQA1, 600 to 610 for DPA1, and under 490 for DPB1. Roughly 5 DR-DQ haplotypes were handled as single units for association and clustering because linkage in the cohort was strong. On average, roughly 250,000 unique TCR beta nucleotide sequences were sequenced per donor among 398 genotyped donors of the cohort, with 15% to 20% of those sequences being non-productive. The study at large found these results: Because counts were too low, about 15 rarely observed V segments, including chromosome 9 orphons, were left out of the earlier analysis of approximately 580 of the donors. The authors suggested that the approach could potentially be generalized to other disease states and immunological phenotypes. In vitro tests confirmed that three of the cytomegalovirus-associated TCR beta chains recognize cytomegalovirus antigens. The sequencing pipeline was judged likely to have produced a cluster of highly shared sequence variants as a technical artifact. Linkage disequilibrium might explain the correlated functional status among segregating V segments, but an unknown experimental factor could not be ruled out. Because HLA typing was unavailable for some donors at each locus, only the typed subset was used in association tests. In a later analysis, HLA-associated TCR beta chains showed more clonal expansion and lower generation probabilities than non-associated chains that were equally common. Most CMV-associated TCR beta chains appeared to be HLA-restricted in a later analysis, and the HLA associations seemed to be driven largely by CMV exposure. A further reported finding was that TCR beta sequences accurately predicted the HLA-A and HLA-B alleles for most subjects in the first cohort. An earlier analysis of around 540 of the donors showed that most TCR beta V segments appeared in productive rearrangements either about 87% or about 30% of the time, which broadly matched IMGT annotations. Presence/absence analyses assumed roughly uniform sequencing depth across donors, an assumption that may not hold. A total of 164 TCR beta chains were listed by the study as associated with cytomegalovirus. The 87-base-pair reads could not distinguish some IMGT-functional V segments, including TRBV6-2 and TRBV6-3, so those segments were excluded. Only TCR beta chains were sequenced in this cohort, and the absence of alpha or paired-chain data limited detectable features. CMV serostatus was the only immune exposure information available for the cohort. Compared with the approximately 600-donor mean, donors in an Asian-associated ancestry cluster had fewer N-insertions in productive TCRs, according to a later genetic analysis. Across donors, most TCR sequences were observed very rarely, whereas some public TCRs were present in many individuals. In a later analysis, TCR association rates were found to vary across HLA loci, with the most associated TCRs seen for DRB1 alleles and the fewest for HLA-C alleles. A later genetic analysis associated a missense DCLRE1C variant with V-gene and J-gene trimming of TCR beta chains, and an independent cohort replicated the association. When HLA alleles, especially DR and DQ, strongly co-occurred, TCR associations were difficult to assign to individual alleles. The classifier was reported to diagnose cytomegalovirus status with high specificity and sensitivity in both the original cohort and the validation cohort. A later analysis associated 17,000 or so TCR beta sequences with specific HLA alleles at a false discovery rate of 0.05. Several of the top co-occurrence clusters appeared to be linked to parvovirus B19, influenza, CMV and Epstein-Barr virus, according to a later analysis.

The cohort consisted of more than 650 healthy bone marrow donors. Cohort members were all nominally healthy when sampled, although unrecorded immune exposures were likely present. The donor was CMV seropositive and was included in the group of around 300 seropositive cohort members. Every donor gave a peripheral blood sample, and the peripheral blood mononuclear cells from that sample were used for TCR beta sequencing. The Qiagen DNeasy Blood Extraction Kit was used to extract genomic DNA from the blood cell samples. Comments on this clone: Its specific antigen is unknown. No per-base quality is available; no much larger clone lies one base away.

Libraries were prepared through the immunoSEQ multiplex PCR assay. A mixture of 60 forward primers for TCR Vbeta segments and 13 reverse primers for TCR Jbeta segments was used in the multiplex PCR. The CDR3 region of rearranged TCR beta genes was amplified from genomic DNA with a multiplex PCR assay. On the Illumina HiSeq System, the amplified TCR beta libraries were sequenced as 87-base-pair reads. On the authors' methods: In a later analysis, 80 million or so unique TCR beta chains were counted across the 650 to 700 repertoires, and about 9.9 million of these chains were shared by at least two donors. Raw reads were error-corrected and collapsed into unique sequences by a nearest-neighbor algorithm in which closely related sequences were merged to remove PCR and sequencing errors. CDR3 sequences were aligned to IMGT reference sequences to assign V, D and J gene segments. For a sequence to be retained, a match of at least six nucleotides to both a V gene segment and a J gene segment was required. Rearrangements were classified as productive when the CDR3 lacked stop codons and remained in frame with V and J, and all other rearrangements were classified as non-productive. CDR3 was defined according to IMGT convention as the region running from the second conserved V-encoded cysteine to the conserved J-encoded phenylalanine. Sequences without an unambiguous match to a single V gene segment were excluded from the earlier analysis of several hundred of the donors. In an earlier analysis of approximately 590 of the donors, a V segment was called functional when productive rearrangements were above 56.7%, and segregating when the standard deviation between donors exceeded 5%. To diagnose cytomegalovirus status from the catalog of TCR beta chain sequences, a statistical classification framework was built. V and J gene assignment, in a later analysis, came from comparing TCR nucleotide sequences with IMGT/GENE-DB human TR gene sequences. Using the TCRdist pipeline, a later analysis assigned CDR3 sequences along with most-parsimonious VDJ recombination scenarios. In a later analysis, each TCR beta chain was defined by its CDR3 amino acid sequence together with its V-gene family, and reads without a unique V-gene family were excluded. As a way to deal with suspected cross-contamination and a sequencing artifact, a later analysis dropped roughly 600 nucleotide sequences that were highly shared and had low generation probability. A later analysis calculated a clonal expansion index for each public chain from normalized within-repertoire ranks of inferred template counts. A later analysis computed generation probabilities with a VDJ recombination model fitted to out-of-frame rearrangements, and checked the results against IGoR. A later analysis scored TCR-TCR, TCR-HLA and TCR-CMV co-occurrence with hypergeometric tests, applying a repertoire-size bias correction to TCR pairs. In a later analysis, false discovery rates were estimated by permuting HLA or CMV assignments 20 times. In a later analysis, co-occurring TCRs were grouped using DBSCAN, with TCRdist sequence similarity added in when clustering inside HLA-allele-positive subsets. Repertoires with fewer than 30,000 or more than 120,000 public chains, plus five repertoires with anomalous nucleotide sharing, were excluded from co-occurrence clustering. In TCRdb, the immuneACCESS table is reduced to in-frame sequences with V and J assigned. These tables do not hold every clone; where another copy was compared, an unresolved V gene accounts for under half, and the others remain unexplained. D and trimming come from the DNA, and the V and J calls and clone size come from that table. The table for this sample lists more than 65,000 clones; approximately 81% of them were counted only once. The top ten clonotypes cover 6.2% of the sample.

The CDR3 numbers 17 residues from cysteine through phenylalanine. The CDR3 DNA has 51 bases and is translated from base 1. The chain is assembled from TRBV21-1 and TRBJ1-5; the table's D call, TRBD1, was not checked against the DNA. TRBV21-1 is an annotated pseudogene. This receptor was taken from a woman aged 50 to 65 in good health and CMV-seropositive. The specimen sequenced was PBMCs. CDR3 loop: CASSKVRMYNSNQPQHF. In nucleotides, the sequence is TGTGCCAGCAGCAAAGTTCGCATGTACAATAGCAATCAGCCCCAGCATTTT.